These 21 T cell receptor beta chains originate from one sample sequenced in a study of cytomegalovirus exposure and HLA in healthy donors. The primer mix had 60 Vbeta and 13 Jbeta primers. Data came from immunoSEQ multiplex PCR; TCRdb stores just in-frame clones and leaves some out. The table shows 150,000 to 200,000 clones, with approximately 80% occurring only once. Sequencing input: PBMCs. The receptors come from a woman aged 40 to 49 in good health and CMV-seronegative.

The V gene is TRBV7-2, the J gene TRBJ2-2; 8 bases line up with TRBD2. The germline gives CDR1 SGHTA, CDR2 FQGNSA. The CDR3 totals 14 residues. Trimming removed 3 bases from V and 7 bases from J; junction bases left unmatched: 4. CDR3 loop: CASSFRTSRGELFF. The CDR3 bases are TGTGCCAGCAGCTTCAGGACTAGCCGCGGGGAGCTGTTTTTT.

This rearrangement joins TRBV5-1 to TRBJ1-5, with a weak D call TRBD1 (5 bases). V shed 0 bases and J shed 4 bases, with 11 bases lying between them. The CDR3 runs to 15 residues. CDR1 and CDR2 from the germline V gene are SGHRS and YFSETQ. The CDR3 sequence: CASSLESGGNQPQHF. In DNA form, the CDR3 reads TGCGCCAGCAGCTTGGAAAGCGGGGGAAATCAGCCCCAGCATTTT. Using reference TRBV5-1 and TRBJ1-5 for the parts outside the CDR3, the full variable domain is KAGVTQTPRYLIKTRGQQVTLSCSPISGHRSVSWYQQTPGQGLQFLFEYFSETQRNKGNFPGRFSGRQFSNSRSEMNVSTLELGDSALYLCASSLESGGNQPQHFGDGTRLSIL.

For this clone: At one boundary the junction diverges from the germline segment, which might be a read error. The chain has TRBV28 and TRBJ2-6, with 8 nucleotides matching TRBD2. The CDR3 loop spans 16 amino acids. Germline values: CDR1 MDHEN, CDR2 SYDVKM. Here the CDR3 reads CASTPGGKSGANGLTF. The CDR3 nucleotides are TGTGCCAGCACCCCGGGGGGGAAATCTGGGGCCAACGGCCTGACTTTC. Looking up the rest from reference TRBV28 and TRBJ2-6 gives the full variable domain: DVKVTQSSRYLVKRTGEKVFLECVQDMDHENMFWYRQDPGLGLRLIYFSYDVKMKEKGDIPEGYSVSREKKERFSLILESASTNQTSMYLCASTPGGKSGANGLTFGAGSRLTVL.

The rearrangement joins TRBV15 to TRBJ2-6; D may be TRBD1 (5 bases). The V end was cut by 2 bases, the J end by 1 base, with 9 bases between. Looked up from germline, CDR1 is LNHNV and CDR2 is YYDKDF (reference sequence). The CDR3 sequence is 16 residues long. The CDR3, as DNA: TGTGCCACCAGCAGAATAGGGGCTTCTGGGGCCAACGTCCTGACTTTC. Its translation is CATSRIGASGANVLTF.

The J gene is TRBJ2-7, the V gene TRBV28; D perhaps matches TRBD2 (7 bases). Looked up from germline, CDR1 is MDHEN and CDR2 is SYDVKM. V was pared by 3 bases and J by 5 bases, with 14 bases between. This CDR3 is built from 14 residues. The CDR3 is CASSFYREGNEQYF. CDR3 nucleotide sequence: TGTGCCAGCAGTTTCTACAGGGAGGGCAACGAGCAGTACTTC.

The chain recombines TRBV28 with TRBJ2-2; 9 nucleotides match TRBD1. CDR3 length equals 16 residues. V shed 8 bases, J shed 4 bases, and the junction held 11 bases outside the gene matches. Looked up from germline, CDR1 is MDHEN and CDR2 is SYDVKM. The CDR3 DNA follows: TGTGCCAGCTGTCACACAGGGGGCGGGTTCACCGGGGAGCTGTTTTTT. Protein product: CASCHTGGGFTGELFF.

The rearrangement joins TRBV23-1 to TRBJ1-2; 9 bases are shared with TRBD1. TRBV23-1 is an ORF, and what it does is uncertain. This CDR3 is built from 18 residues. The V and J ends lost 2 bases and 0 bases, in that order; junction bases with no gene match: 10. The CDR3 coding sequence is TGCGCCAGCAGTCAAGGAACCGGGACAGGGAAGCCTAACTATGGCTACACCTTC. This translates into CASSQGTGTGKPNYGYTF.

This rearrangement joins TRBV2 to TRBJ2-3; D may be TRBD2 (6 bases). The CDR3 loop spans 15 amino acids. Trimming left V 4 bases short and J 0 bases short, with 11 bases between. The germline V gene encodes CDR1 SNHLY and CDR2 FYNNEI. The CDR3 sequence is CASSVETRSTDTQYF. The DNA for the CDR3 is TGTGCCAGCAGTGTCGAGACTAGGAGCACAGATACGCAGTATTTT.

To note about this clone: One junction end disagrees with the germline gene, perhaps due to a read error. CDR3 protein: CASSEAGTSGELYF. The CDR3 coding sequence is TGTGCCAGCAGTGAAGCCGGGACTAGCGGGGAGCTGTACTTC. The J gene is TRBJ2-7, the V gene TRBV2; TRBD2 matches at 13 bases. Germline V gene sequence: CDR1 SNHLY, CDR2 FYNNEI. CDR3 size: 14 residues.

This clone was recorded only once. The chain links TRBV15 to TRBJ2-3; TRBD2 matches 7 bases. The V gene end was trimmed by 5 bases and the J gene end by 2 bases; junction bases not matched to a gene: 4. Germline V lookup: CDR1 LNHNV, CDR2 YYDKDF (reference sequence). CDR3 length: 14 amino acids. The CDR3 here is CATSPSGITDTQYF. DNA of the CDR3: TGTGCCACCAGCCCTAGCGGAATCACAGATACGCAGTATTTT.

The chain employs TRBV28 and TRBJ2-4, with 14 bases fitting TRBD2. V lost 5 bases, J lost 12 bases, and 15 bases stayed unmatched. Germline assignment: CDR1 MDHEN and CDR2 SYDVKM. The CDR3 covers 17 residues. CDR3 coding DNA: TGTGCCAGCAGTCCCCATCGACTAGCGGGGGGGCACAGCAGTCAGTACTTC. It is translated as CASSPHRLAGGHSSQYF.

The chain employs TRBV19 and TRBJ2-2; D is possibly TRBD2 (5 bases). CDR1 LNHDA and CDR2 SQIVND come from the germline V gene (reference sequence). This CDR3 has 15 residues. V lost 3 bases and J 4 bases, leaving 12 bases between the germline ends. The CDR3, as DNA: TGTGCCAGTAGTATCTCGGGGTCGAGCACCGGGGAGCTGTTTTTT. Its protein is CASSISGSSTGELFF. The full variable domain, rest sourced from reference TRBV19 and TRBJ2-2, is DGGITQSPKYLFRKEGQNVTLSCEQNLNHDAMYWYRQDPGQGLRLIYYSQIVNDFQKGDIAEGYSVSREKKESFPLTVTSAQKNPTAFYLCASSISGSSTGELFFGEGSRLTVL.

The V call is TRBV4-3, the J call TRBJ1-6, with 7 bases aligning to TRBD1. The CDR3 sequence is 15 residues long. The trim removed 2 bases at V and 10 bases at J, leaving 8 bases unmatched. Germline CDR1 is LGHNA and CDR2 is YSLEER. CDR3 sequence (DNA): TGCGCCAGCAGCCAAAGTGACAGGGATCGGTCACCCCTCCACTTT. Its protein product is CASSQSDRDRSPLHF.

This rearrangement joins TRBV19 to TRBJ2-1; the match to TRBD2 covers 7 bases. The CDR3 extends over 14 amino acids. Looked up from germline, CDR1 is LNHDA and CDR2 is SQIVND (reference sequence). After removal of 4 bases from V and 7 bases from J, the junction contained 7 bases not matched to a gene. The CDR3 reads CASSNGLAANEQFF. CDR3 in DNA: TGTGCCAGTAGTAACGGGCTAGCGGCAAATGAGCAGTTCTTC.

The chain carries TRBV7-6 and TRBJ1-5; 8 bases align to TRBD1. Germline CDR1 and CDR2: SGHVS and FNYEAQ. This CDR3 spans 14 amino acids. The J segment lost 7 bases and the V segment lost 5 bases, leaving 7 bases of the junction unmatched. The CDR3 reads CASSHGTGGQPQHF. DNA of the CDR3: TGTGCCAGCAGCCACGGGACAGGCGGGCAGCCCCAGCATTTT.

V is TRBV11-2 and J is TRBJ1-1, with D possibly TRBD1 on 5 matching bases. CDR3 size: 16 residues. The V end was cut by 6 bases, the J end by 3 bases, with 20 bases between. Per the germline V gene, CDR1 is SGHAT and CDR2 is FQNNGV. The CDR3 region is CASRRSGGIEDTEAFF. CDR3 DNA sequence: TGTGCCAGCAGACGCTCCGGGGGTATTGAGGACACTGAAGCTTTCTTT.

The CDR3 region has the DNA TGTGCCAGCAGGCGCCGGGGAGCACAGAACACTGAAGCTTTCTTT. Its translation is CASRRRGAQNTEAFF. The J gene is TRBJ1-1, the V gene TRBV27; no reliable D call. The ends were cut back, 6 bases at V and 1 base at J, with 15 bases in the middle. There are 15 residues in the CDR3. From germline, CDR1 is MNHEY and CDR2 SMNVEV (reference sequence).

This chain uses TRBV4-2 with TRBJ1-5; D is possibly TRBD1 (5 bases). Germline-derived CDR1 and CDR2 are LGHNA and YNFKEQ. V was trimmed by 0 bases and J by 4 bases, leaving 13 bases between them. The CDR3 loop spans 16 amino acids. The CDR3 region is CASSQDPADINQPQHF. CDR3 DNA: TGTGCCAGCAGCCAAGATCCCGCGGACATAAATCAGCCCCAGCATTTT.

In nucleotides, the CDR3 is TGTGCCAGCAGCTTAGCGGGGCTAGCGGGAGGGCCAGATACGCAGTATTTT. Translating it yields CASSLAGLAGGPDTQYF. This chain links TRBV7-2 with TRBJ2-3, with 12 bases fitting TRBD2. Germline CDR1 reads SGHTA; CDR2 reads FQGNSA. This CDR3 is 17 amino acids long. Trimming removed 0 bases from V and 4 bases from J; junction bases left unmatched: 5. The entire variable domain, with the rest obtained from reference TRBV7-2 and TRBJ2-3, is as follows: GAGVSQSPSNKVTEKGKDVELRCDPISGHTALYWYRQSLGQGLEFLIYFQGNSAPDKSGLPSDRFSAERTGGSVSTLTIQRTQQEDSAVYLCASSLAGLAGGPDTQYFGPGTRLTVL.

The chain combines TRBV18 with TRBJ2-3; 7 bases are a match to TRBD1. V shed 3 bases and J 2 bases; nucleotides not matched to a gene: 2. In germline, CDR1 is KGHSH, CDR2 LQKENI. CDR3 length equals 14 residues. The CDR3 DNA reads TGTGCCAGCTCACCGGGACAGACCACAGATACGCAGTATTTT. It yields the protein CASSPGQTTDTQYF.

In DNA, the CDR3 is TGTGCCAGCAGTGATCTAGCGGGGGGGCCTAACAATGAGCAGTTCTTC. Translation gives CASSDLAGGPNNEQFF. The rearrangement joins TRBV2 to TRBJ2-1, with 12 bases aligning to TRBD2. The CDR3 covers 16 residues. The germline V gene has CDR1 SNHLY and CDR2 FYNNEI. Trimming at V came to 3 bases and at J to 5 bases, leaving 5 bases not matched to a gene. Full variable domain (rest looked up from reference TRBV2 and TRBJ2-1): EPEVTQTPSHQVTQMGQEVILRCVPISNHLYFYWYRQILGQKVEFLVSFYNNEISEKSEIFDDQFSVERPDGSNFTLKIRSTKLEDSAMYFCASSDLAGGPNNEQFFGPGTRLTVL.